What follows is one T cell receptor beta chain and its context. The source of the sample is a study of blood T cell repertoires in COVID-19. Germline V gene data show CDR1 as SGHRS and CDR2 as YFSETQ. The CDR3 covers 13 residues. V lost 5 bases, J lost 6 bases, and 12 bases lay in between. The method was immunoSEQ multiplex PCR; TCRdb's version includes in-frame clones alone and lacks a portion of them. The sample has around 250,000 clones; under 90% are singletons. The chain couples TRBV5-1 to TRBJ2-1, with D perhaps matching TRBD2 (6 bases). The material sequenced was PBMCs or T cells enriched from blood (not recorded which). The receptor comes from a man aged 18 to 30 who had recovered from COVID-19. The CDR3 DNA is TGCGCCAGCAGTAACCCCGGGGGCAATGAGCAGTTCTTC. Its translation: CASSNPGGNEQFF.